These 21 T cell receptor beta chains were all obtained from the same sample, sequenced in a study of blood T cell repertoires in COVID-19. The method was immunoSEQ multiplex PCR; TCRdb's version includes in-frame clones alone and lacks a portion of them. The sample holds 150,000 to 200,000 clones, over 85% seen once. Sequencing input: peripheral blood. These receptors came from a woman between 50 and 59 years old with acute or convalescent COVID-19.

In DNA form, the CDR3 reads TGTGCCAGCAGCTTGGGAGCGGGGGCCTCGGATACGCAGTATTTT. As protein: CASSLGAGASDTQYF. This sequence joins TRBV7-2 and TRBJ2-3; TRBD2 agrees at 8 bases. Germline CDR1 reads SGHTA; CDR2 reads FQGNSA. Unmatched junction bases numbered 8, after V lost 3 bases and J lost 6 bases. The CDR3 sequence is 15 residues long.

CDR3 in amino acids: CASSFRGYEQYF. CDR3 nucleotide sequence: TGTGCCAGCAGTTTTCGGGGCTACGAGCAGTACTTC. The chain couples TRBV12-3 or TRBV12-4 to TRBJ2-7; tentatively, D is TRBD2 (5 bases). The CDR3 is 12 amino acids. Between the trimmed V and J ends, which lost 3 bases and 3 bases, there was a span of 6 bases.

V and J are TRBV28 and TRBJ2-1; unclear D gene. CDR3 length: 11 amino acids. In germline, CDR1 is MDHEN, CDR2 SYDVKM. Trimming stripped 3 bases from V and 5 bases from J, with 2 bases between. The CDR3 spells CASSFDNEQFF. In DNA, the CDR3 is TGTGCCAGCAGTTTCGACAATGAGCAGTTCTTC.

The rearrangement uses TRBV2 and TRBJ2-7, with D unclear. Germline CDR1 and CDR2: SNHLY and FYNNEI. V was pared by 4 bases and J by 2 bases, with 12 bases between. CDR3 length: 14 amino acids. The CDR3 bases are TGTGCCAGCAGTGGAGATAACTCGGCCTACGAGCAGTACTTC. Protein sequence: CASSGDNSAYEQYF.

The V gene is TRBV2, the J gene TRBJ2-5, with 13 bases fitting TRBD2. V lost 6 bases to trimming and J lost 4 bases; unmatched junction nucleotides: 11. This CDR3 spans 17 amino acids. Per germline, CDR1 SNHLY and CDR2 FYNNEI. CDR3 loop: CASRKSTGLAGVETQYF. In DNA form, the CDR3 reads TGTGCCAGCAGGAAAAGCACTGGACTAGCGGGAGTAGAGACCCAGTACTTC.

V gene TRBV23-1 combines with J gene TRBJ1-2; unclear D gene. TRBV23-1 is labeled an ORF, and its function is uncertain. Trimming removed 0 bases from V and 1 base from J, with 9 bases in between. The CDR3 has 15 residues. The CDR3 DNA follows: TGCGCCAGCAGTCAATCCGGACTCATTAACTATGGCTACACCTTC. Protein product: CASSQSGLINYGYTF.

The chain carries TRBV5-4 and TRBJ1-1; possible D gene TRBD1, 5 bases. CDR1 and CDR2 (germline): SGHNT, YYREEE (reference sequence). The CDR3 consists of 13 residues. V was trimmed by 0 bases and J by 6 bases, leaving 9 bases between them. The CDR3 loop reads CASSLAGGAEAFF. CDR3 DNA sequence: TGTGCCAGCAGCTTGGCCGGAGGGGCTGAAGCTTTCTTT.

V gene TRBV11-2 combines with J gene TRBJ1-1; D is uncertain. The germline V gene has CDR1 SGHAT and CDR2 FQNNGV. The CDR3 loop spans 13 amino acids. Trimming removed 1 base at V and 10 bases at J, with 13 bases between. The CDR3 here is CASSLGAGWGAFF. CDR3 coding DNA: TGTGCCAGCAGCTTAGGGGCGGGATGGGGAGCTTTCTTT.

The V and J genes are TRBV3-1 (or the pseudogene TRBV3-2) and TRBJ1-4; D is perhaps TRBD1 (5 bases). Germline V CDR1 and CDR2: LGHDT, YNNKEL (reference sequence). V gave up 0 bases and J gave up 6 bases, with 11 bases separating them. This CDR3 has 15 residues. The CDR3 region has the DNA TGTGCCAGCAGCCAAGAATGGGGGGTAGATGAAAAACTGTTTTTT. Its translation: CASSQEWGVDEKLFF.

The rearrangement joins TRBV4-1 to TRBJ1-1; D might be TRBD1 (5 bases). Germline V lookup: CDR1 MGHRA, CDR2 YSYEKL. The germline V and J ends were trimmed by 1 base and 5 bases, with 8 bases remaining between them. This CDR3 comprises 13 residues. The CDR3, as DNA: TGCGCCAGCAGCCAAGGCCAGGGAACTGAAGCTTTCTTT. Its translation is CASSQGQGTEAFF.

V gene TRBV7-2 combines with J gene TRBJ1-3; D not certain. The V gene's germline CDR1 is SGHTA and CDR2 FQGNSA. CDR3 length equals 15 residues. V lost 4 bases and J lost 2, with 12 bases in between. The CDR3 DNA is TGTGCCAGCAGCTCCCCTTTGAGGACTGGAAACACCATATATTTT. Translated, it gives CASSSPLRTGNTIYF.

The CDR3 spells CASSQGQNSYEQYF. CDR3 coding DNA: TGTGCCAGCAGCCAAGGTCAGAACAGCTACGAGCAGTACTTC. The chain combines TRBV3-1 (or the pseudogene TRBV3-2) with TRBJ2-7; the D is unclear. CDR1 is LGHDT and CDR2 is YNNKEL in the germline V gene (reference sequence). There are 14 residues in the CDR3. V was trimmed by 1 base and J by 3 bases, leaving 10 bases between them.

CDR3 nucleotide sequence: TGTGCCAGCAGCGTACGACAGGGGACCTATGGCTACACCTTC. It translates to CASSVRQGTYGYTF. The chain is built from TRBV9 and TRBJ1-2, with TRBD1 matching over 8 bases. Germline V lookup: CDR1 SGDLS, CDR2 YYNGEE. Unmatched junction bases numbered 3, after V lost 1 base and J lost 4 bases. There are 14 residues in the CDR3.

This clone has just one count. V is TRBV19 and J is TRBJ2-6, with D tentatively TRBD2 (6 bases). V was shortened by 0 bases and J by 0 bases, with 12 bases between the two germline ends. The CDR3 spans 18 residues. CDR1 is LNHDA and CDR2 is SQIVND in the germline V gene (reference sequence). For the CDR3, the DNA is TGTGCCAGTAGTATAGATGGGGGGTCCAGCTCTGGGGCCAACGTCCTGACTTTC. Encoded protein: CASSIDGGSSSGANVLTF.

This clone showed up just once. For the CDR3, the DNA is TGTGCCAGCAGCCCCCAGGCAGAGACCCAGTACTTC. This codes for CASSPQAETQYF. The chain couples TRBV7-8 to TRBJ2-5; D gene ambiguous. The CDR3 is 12 amino acids. Trimming cost V 5 bases and J 4 bases, with 8 bases left between them. The germline CDR1 and CDR2 sequences are SGHVS and FQNEAQ.

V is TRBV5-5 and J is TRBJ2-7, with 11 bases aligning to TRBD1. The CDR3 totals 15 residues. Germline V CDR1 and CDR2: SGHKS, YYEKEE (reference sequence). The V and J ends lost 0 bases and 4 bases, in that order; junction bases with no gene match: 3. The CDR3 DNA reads TGTGCCAGCAGCTTGGGGGGACAGGGGGTGTACGAGCAGTACTTC. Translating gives CASSLGGQGVYEQYF.

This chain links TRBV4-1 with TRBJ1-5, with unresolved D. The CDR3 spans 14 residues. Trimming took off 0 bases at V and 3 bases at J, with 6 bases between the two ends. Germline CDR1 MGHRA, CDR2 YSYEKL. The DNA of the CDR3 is TGCGCCAGCAGCCAAGACAGGAACAATCAGCCCCAGCATTTT. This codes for CASSQDRNNQPQHF.

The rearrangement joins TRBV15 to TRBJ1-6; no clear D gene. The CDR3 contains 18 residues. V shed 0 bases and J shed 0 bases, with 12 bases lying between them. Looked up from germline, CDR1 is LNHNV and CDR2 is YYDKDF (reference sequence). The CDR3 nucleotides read TGTGCCACCAGCAGAGATCGGAGGGTTAGCTCCTATAATTCACCCCTCCACTTT. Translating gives CATSRDRRVSSYNSPLHF.

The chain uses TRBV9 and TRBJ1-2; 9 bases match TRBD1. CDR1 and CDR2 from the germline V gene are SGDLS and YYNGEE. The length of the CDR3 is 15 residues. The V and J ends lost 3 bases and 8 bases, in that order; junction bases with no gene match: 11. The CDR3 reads CASSATGGTPAGYTF. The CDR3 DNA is TGTGCCAGCAGCGCAACAGGGGGCACCCCGGCCGGCTACACCTTC.

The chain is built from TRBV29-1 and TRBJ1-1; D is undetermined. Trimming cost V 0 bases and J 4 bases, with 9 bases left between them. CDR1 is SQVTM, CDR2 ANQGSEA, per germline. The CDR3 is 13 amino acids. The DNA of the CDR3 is TGCAGCGTTGAAGATCGGGTAGGCACTGAAGCTTTCTTT. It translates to CSVEDRVGTEAFF. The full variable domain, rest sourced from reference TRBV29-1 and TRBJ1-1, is SAVISQKPSRDICQRGTSLTIQCQVDSQVTMMFWYRQQPGQSLTLIATANQGSEATYESGFVIDKFPISRPNLTFSTLTVSNMSPEDSSIYLCSVEDRVGTEAFFGQGTRLTVV.

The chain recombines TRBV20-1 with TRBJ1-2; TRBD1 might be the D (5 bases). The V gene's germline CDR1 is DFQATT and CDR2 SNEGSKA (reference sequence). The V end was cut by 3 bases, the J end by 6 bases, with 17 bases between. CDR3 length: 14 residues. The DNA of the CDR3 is TGCAGTGCTAGTAGCGTCCGGGGGATACATGGCTACACCTTC. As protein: CSASSVRGIHGYTF.